The 3 T cell receptor beta chains reported below all come from one sample, sequenced in a study of blood T cell repertoires in COVID-19. The assay was immunoSEQ multiplex PCR, and TCRdb's table has in-frame clones only and misses some. The sample yields 150,000 to 200,000 clones, roughly 88% seen once. Sequencing was performed on peripheral blood. These receptors all come from a woman aged 80 or over with acute or convalescent COVID-19.

The chain is built from TRBV9 and TRBJ2-5, with 7 bases aligning to TRBD1. The CDR3 has 14 residues. V shed 3 bases and J 2 bases; nucleotides not matched to a gene: 4. Germline V gene lookup returns CDR1 SGDLS and CDR2 YYNGEE. CDR3 sequence: CASSADREQETQYF. Written as DNA, the CDR3 is TGTGCCAGCAGCGCAGACAGGGAGCAAGAGACCCAGTACTTC.

The chain links TRBV9 to TRBJ2-7; 7 bases map to TRBD2. This CDR3 region has 15 residues. V gave up 0 bases and J gave up 2 bases; unmatched junction bases: 5. Looked up from germline, CDR1 is SGDLS and CDR2 is YYNGEE. The CDR3 reads CASSVGASGPYEQYF. CDR3 sequence (DNA): TGTGCCAGCAGCGTAGGAGCTAGCGGACCCTACGAGCAGTACTTC.

The V gene is TRBV5-1, the J gene TRBJ2-7; TRBD1 agrees at 9 bases. The CDR3 extends over 16 amino acids. Trimming at V came to 4 bases and at J to 5 bases, leaving 13 bases not matched to a gene. CDR1 SGHRS and CDR2 YFSETQ come from the germline V gene. The CDR3 protein is CASSPEFSGTGNEQYF. The CDR3 DNA is TGCGCCAGCAGCCCGGAATTCTCCGGGACAGGGAACGAGCAGTACTTC.